Below are 9 T cell receptor beta chains sequenced from a single sample in a study of blood T cells in healthy people across ages. A second PCR of 7 to 11 cycles used a sample-barcoded 5' primer and a J-beta primer mix. TCRdb fed the 5' RACE reads into MiXCR, producing one record per CDR3 protein. The sample comprises more than 500,000 distinct CDR3 sequences, 27% of which are singletons, and around 18% rests with the top ten. Sequenced input: blood. The receptors come from a woman aged 70-85 years in good health.

The chain carries TRBV5-1 and TRBJ2-5; the D is unclear. The ends were cut back, 5 bases at V and 5 bases at J, with 10 bases in the middle. This CDR3 spans 12 amino acids. The germline V gene has CDR1 SGHRS and CDR2 YFSETQ. The CDR3 DNA reads as TGCGCCAGCAGAGAAAGTTCGGAGACCCAGTACTTC. It specifies CASRESSETQYF.

This chain joins TRBV28 and TRBJ1-5, with 7 bases aligning to TRBD1. The V and J ends lost 5 bases and 0 bases, in that order; junction bases with no gene match: 4. Germline V CDR1 and CDR2: MDHEN, SYDVKM. This CDR3 is 15 amino acids long. CDR3 in amino acids: CASSVGTDSNQPQHF. The CDR3 DNA reads TGTGCCAGCAGTGTAGGGACAGATAGCAATCAGCCCCAGCATTTT.

The chain joins TRBV19 to TRBJ2-1, with TRBD2 matching 9 bases. CDR3 length: 14 amino acids. The trim removed 6 bases at V and 4 bases at J, leaving 4 bases unmatched. Looked up from germline, CDR1 is LNHDA and CDR2 is SQIVND (reference sequence). The CDR3 region is CASRDSGGYNEQFF. The CDR3 DNA follows: TGTGCCAGTAGAGATAGCGGGGGTTACAATGAGCAGTTCTTC.

The V call is TRBV12-3 or TRBV12-4, the J call TRBJ2-3; 7 bases are shared with TRBD1. CDR3 length: 18 residues. J lost 6 bases, V lost 3 bases, and 18 bases had no gene match. The CDR3 is CASSLIPQGLFQRDTQYF. The CDR3 DNA is TGTGCCAGCAGTTTGATCCCACAGGGGTTGTTCCAGAGGGATACGCAGTATTTT.

The chain is built from TRBV4-1 and TRBJ2-7; maybe TRBD2 (5 bases). Germline V CDR1 and CDR2: MGHRA, YSYEKL. The CDR3 is 13 amino acids. Trimming left V 6 bases short and J 8 bases short, with 17 bases between. The CDR3 loop reads CASSGSGSSKQYF. The CDR3 nucleotides are TGCGCCAGCAGTGGGAGTGGCAGCTCGAAGCAGTACTTC.

The chain has TRBV20-1 and TRBJ1-2, with D perhaps TRBD1 (5 bases). CDR1 and CDR2 (germline): DFQATT, SNEGSKA (reference sequence). This CDR3 is built from 13 residues. V lost 2 bases and J 5 bases, leaving 12 bases between the germline ends. The CDR3 bases are TGCAGTGCTAGAAGGGGCTGGGATTATGGCTACACCTTC. Translation gives CSARRGWDYGYTF.

V and J are TRBV20-1 and TRBJ1-2, with 10 bases fitting TRBD1. V lost 4 bases and J lost 8; bases outside the gene matches: 4. The CDR3 runs 12 residues. CDR1 is DFQATT and CDR2 is SNEGSKA in the germline V gene (reference sequence). DNA of the CDR3: TGCAGTGCTATGAGACAGGGGGCGGGCTACACCTTC. It specifies CSAMRQGAGYTF.

Only a few counts were recorded for this clonotype. The gene calls are TRBV7-8 and TRBJ1-1; D is ambiguous. Trimming shortened V by 5 bases and J by 4 bases, and 11 bases separated the two germline ends. The CDR3 contains 13 residues. The germline gives CDR1 SGHVS, CDR2 FQNEAQ. CDR3 loop: CASSLKWGTEAFF. CDR3 nucleotide sequence: TGTGCCAGCAGCCTAAAGTGGGGCACTGAAGCTTTCTTT.

V is TRBV10-3 and J is TRBJ2-4; 16 nucleotides line up with TRBD2. This CDR3 region has 17 residues. V gave up 5 bases and J gave up 8 bases; unmatched junction bases: 9. CDR1 ENHRY and CDR2 SYGVKD come from the germline V gene. The CDR3 spells CAISSGTSGRARDIQYF. DNA for the CDR3: TGTGCCATCAGTTCCGGGACTAGCGGGAGGGCCAGGGACATTCAGTACTTC.